This is a list of T cell receptor beta chains from one sample in a study of blood T cells in healthy people across ages. TCRdb recomputed calls from the 5' RACE reads with MiXCR, one row per CDR3 protein. Of roughly 800,000 distinct CDR3 sequences in the sample, about three fifths were seen once. The sequencing sample was made of blood. These receptors were obtained from a young man in good health. Each CDR3 is given with its conserved first and last residue. D genes are given only for firm matches. Size tells how often a clone was seen (once, few, many) or the class of an expanded clone, and some rows leave it out.

v_gene	abundance	j_gene	d_gene	CDR3aa	CDR3nt
TRBV29-1	NA	TRBJ2-5	TRBD2	CSVDPGTSVSETQYF	TGCAGCGTTGACCCGGGGACTAGCGTCTCTGAGACCCAGTACTTC
TRBV12-3/TRBV12-4	NA	TRBJ2-7	NA	CASSKFSEQYF	TGTGCCAGCAGTAAGTTTAGCGAGCAGTACTTC
TRBV5-1	NA	TRBJ2-5	NA	CASSLLVPASETTQYF	TGCGCCAGCAGCTTGCTAGTCCCCGCCTCAGAGACGACCCAGTACTTC
TRBV7-8	NA	TRBJ2-1	NA	CASSLALFGEQFF	TGTGCCAGCAGCTTAGCCCTCTTCGGTGAGCAGTTCTTC
TRBV10-2	NA	TRBJ2-3	NA	CASNPVGFGGPSTDTQYF	TGCGCCAGCAACCCCGTCGGGTTCGGGGGCCCGAGCACAGATACGCAGTATTTT
TRBV7-2	NA	TRBJ2-7	NA	CASSAPDYEQYF	TGTGCCAGCAGCGCTCCCGACTACGAGCAGTACTTC
TRBV12-3/TRBV12-4	NA	TRBJ2-5	TRBD1	CASTPDRDRETQYF	TGTGCCAGCACCCCCGACCGGGACAGGGAGACCCAGTACTTC
TRBV7-2	NA	TRBJ2-3	TRBD2	CASSLEGGRAGLYF	TGTGCCAGCAGCTTAGAAGGCGGGAGGGCGGGTCTGTATTTT
TRBV4-3	NA	TRBJ2-1	NA	CASSQGSRLYLYNEQFF	TGCGCCAGCAGCCAAGGTAGCCGGCTCTACCTCTACAATGAGCAGTTCTTC
TRBV20-1	NA	TRBJ2-1	TRBD1	CSATGTGSNEQFF	TGCAGTGCTACGGGGACAGGGAGCAATGAGCAGTTCTTC
TRBV9	NA	TRBJ2-3	TRBD2	CASSPGLADPDTQYF	TGTGCCAGCAGCCCGGGACTAGCGGACCCAGATACGCAGTATTTT
TRBV12-3/TRBV12-4	NA	TRBJ2-3	NA	CATAPGRGADTQYF	TGTGCCACCGCACCCGGGCGGGGCGCAGATACGCAGTATTTT
TRBV5-6	NA	TRBJ1-2	NA	CASSLRKYYGYTF	TGTGCCAGCAGCTTGAGGAAATACTATGGCTACACCTTC
TRBV5-1	NA	TRBJ2-7	TRBD1	CASSLAQGTCEQYF	TGCGCCAGCAGCTTGGCACAGGGGACCTGCGAGCAGTACTTC
TRBV20-1	NA	TRBJ1-1	NA	CSARVGNTEAFF	TGCAGTGCTAGAGTAGGGAACACTGAAGCTTTCTTT
TRBV7-6	NA	TRBJ2-3	NA	CASSPVPSTDTQYF	TGTGCCAGCAGCCCCGTTCCGAGCACAGATACGCAGTATTTT
TRBV2	few	TRBJ2-1	NA	CASSEVLLVGEQFF	TGTGCCAGCAGTGAAGTCCTATTGGTGGGTGAGCAGTTCTTC
TRBV20-1	few	TRBJ2-3	TRBD1	CSRAGTDGTDTQYF	TGCAGCCGGGCCGGGACAGACGGCACAGATACGCAGTATTTT
TRBV9	NA	TRBJ2-7	NA	CASSVGLSEQYF	TGTGCCAGCAGCGTAGGTTTGTCCGAGCAGTACTTC
TRBV28	NA	TRBJ1-1	NA	CASTPLNMNTEAFF	TGTGCCAGCACCCCTCTCAATATGAACACTGAAGCTTTCTTT
TRBV20-1	NA	TRBJ2-7	NA	CSVSGQGHYEQYF	TGCAGTGTCAGTGGGCAGGGGCACTACGAGCAGTACTTC
TRBV6-5	few	TRBJ1-2	TRBD1	CASSSVDRGLIYGYTF	TGTGCCAGCAGTTCCGTGGACAGGGGATTGATCTATGGCTACACCTTC
TRBV7-9	NA	TRBJ2-7	NA	CASSPRTPDNEQYF	TGTGCCAGCAGCCCAAGGACGCCTGACAATGAGCAGTACTTC
TRBV4-2	NA	TRBJ2-1	NA	CASSHQAEGASYNEQFF	TGTGCCAGCAGCCATCAAGCGGAGGGAGCGTCCTACAATGAGCAGTTCTTC
TRBV20-1	NA	TRBJ2-1	NA	CTLPRGIYNEQFF	TGCACCCTACCCCGGGGGATCTACAATGAGCAGTTCTTC